The entry below gives a single T cell receptor beta chain sequence along with its context. The antigen is not known. The data are from a study of shared clonotypes between healthy human individuals. Study context: In total, the donors were a couple of women and a few men aged 18 to 49. Overall study results and limits: The authors expected sequencing depth to affect clonotype sharing among donors.

Deep was the level at which the assay was run. Sequencing was performed with immunoSEQ multiplex PCR; in TCRdb, only in-frame clones are kept and a portion is missing. The profile shows around 480,000 clones, over 60% of them singletons. Every contributor of samples was a Caucasian grown-up residing in Nashville, Tennessee. This clonotype was obtained from a woman aged 40 to 55 in good health. Some clones in this sample may be carry-over from other donors' samples. Sequenced material: PBMCs.

CDR3 region: CASSPLPNAQETQYF. In DNA form, the CDR3 reads TGTGCCAGCTCACCACTCCCAAATGCACAAGAGACCCAGTACTTC. The rearrangement uses TRBV18 and TRBJ2-5; D is ambiguous. Per the germline V gene, CDR1 is KGHSH and CDR2 is LQKENI. The CDR3 sequence is 15 residues long. V was clipped by 1 base and J by 2 bases, with 11 bases between them.